This entry concerns a single T cell receptor (beta chain). These data are taken from a study of CXCR3-negative and CXCR3-positive naive CD8 T cells. CDR3 length: 13 residues. UMI labels and 5' RACE were used to prepare the TRB cDNA libraries. After re-calling the 5' RACE reads, TCRdb lists one entry per CDR3 protein, DNA absent. This sample contains fewer than 95,000 distinct CDR3 sequences. Material: naive CXCR3- CD8+ T cells from blood. Subset meaning: CD45RO-CCR7+CD27+CD95- naive CD8+ T cells lacking CXCR3 (TNR3-). J is TRBJ2-1 and V is TRBV12-3 or TRBV12-4; the TCRdb call, TRBD1, lacks DNA for checking. This TCR came from a human donor in good health. Some clones in this sample may be carry-over from other donors' samples. This CDR3 reads CASSPGGGTEQFF.